One sample yielded the 18 T cell receptor beta chains listed below, sequenced in a study of neurological immune-mediated disorders. TCRdb itself ran the 5' RACE reads through MiXCR, one entry per CDR3 protein. The table has approximately 74,000 distinct CDR3 sequences, about 9.4% seen once. Sequenced sample: PBMCs. The receptor set was obtained from a man in his fifties or sixties in good health.

Ten or more counts support this clonotype. This rearrangement joins TRBV12-3 or TRBV12-4 to TRBJ1-2, with a tentative D call TRBD1 (5 bases). Deletions cut 6 bases from V and 4 bases from J, with 15 bases between. The CDR3 runs to 14 residues. The CDR3 nucleotides are TGTGCCAGCAGGTCCCCGACAGACTTCTATGGCTACACCTTC. This gives the protein CASRSPTDFYGYTF.

This clonotype was counted many times. The chain combines TRBV7-3 with TRBJ2-3; 8 positions match TRBD1. The CDR3 contains 15 residues. V trimming: 5 bases; J trimming: 6 bases; junction bases outside the gene matches: 10. CDR1 and CDR2 from the germline V gene are SGHTA and FQGTGA. CDR3 DNA sequence: TGTGCCAGCAGCCCCTCGGGACAGGTGGCTGATACGCAGTATTTT. Protein product: CASSPSGQVADTQYF.

In this sample, this clonotype turned up many times. The J gene is TRBJ2-7, the V gene TRBV20-1; D is possibly TRBD2 (5 bases). V lost 0 bases, J lost 7 bases, and 7 bases lay in between. The CDR3 consists of 11 residues. Germline assignment: CDR1 DFQATT and CDR2 SNEGSKA (reference sequence). The CDR3 reads CSARDSGEQYF. CDR3 coding DNA: TGCAGTGCTAGAGATTCGGGAGAGCAGTACTTC.

This clonotype was observed at least ten times. The chain recombines TRBV5-1 with TRBJ2-7, with TRBD2 matching over 13 bases. The CDR3 contains 14 residues. CDR1 is SGHRS and CDR2 is YFSETQ in the germline V gene. Germline trimming cut 3 bases from V and 6 bases from J; bases unmatched to any gene: 3. CDR3 sequence: CASSWTSGGAEQYF. The CDR3 DNA reads TGCGCCAGCAGCTGGACTAGCGGGGGCGCCGAGCAGTACTTC.

This clonotype was seen at least ten times. V and J are TRBV12-5 and TRBJ2-2; 9 positions agree with TRBD2. Looked up from germline, CDR1 is LGHNT and CDR2 is FRNRAP. The CDR3 totals 16 residues. V dropped 4 bases and J dropped 4; count of bases not matched to a gene: 7. The CDR3 bases are TGTGCTAGTGGTTCCGGACTAGCGATAACCACCGGGGAGCTGTTTTTT. Residues: CASGSGLAITTGELFF.

This clonotype was counted ten times or more. This chain connects TRBV5-1 to TRBJ2-3; TRBD2 aligns across 12 bases. V lost 3 bases to trimming and J lost 6 bases; unmatched junction nucleotides: 2. Germline CDR1 and CDR2: SGHRS and YFSETQ. This CDR3 is 14 amino acids long. CDR3 DNA: TGCGCCAGCAGCTCAGGACTAGCGGGGGATACGCAGTATTTT. Translation: CASSSGLAGDTQYF.

This clonotype was counted ten times or more. The chain uses TRBV18 and TRBJ2-1; 11 nucleotides line up with TRBD2. V shed 6 bases and J 3 bases; nucleotides not matched to a gene: 4. The germline gives CDR1 KGHSH, CDR2 LQKENI. The CDR3 extends over 15 amino acids. For the CDR3, the DNA is TGTGCCAGCTCGGCAGGGACTAGCGGCTACAATGAGCAGTTCTTC. Protein sequence: CASSAGTSGYNEQFF.

About this clonotype itself: As the CDR3 is not closed by the conserved phenylalanine or tryptophan, this likely results from a read error. This rearrangement joins TRBV7-2 to TRBJ1-1; D not certain. Per germline, CDR1 SGHTA and CDR2 FQGNSA. V lost 2 bases, J lost 5 bases, and 12 bases lay in between. The CDR3 totals 14 residues. In DNA, the CDR3 is TGTGCCAGCAGCTTATACTCGTCAGCTACTGAAGCTTTCTAT. Its translation is CASSLYSSATEAFY.

This clonotype was counted many times. This chain links TRBV24-1 with TRBJ2-1; D unclear. The CDR3 has 11 residues. The V end was cut by 4 bases, the J end by 10 bases, with 7 bases between. Germline lookup yields CDR1 KGHDR and CDR2 SFDVKD. The CDR3 here is CATSDHQEQFF. CDR3 coding DNA: TGTGCCACCAGTGACCATCAGGAGCAGTTCTTC.

There are many counts of this clonotype. Its ends do not fully match the called genes, so a read error is possible. This rearrangement joins TRBV5-1 to TRBJ1-1; perhaps TRBD1 as D (6 bases). Germline V CDR1 and CDR2: SGHRS, YFSETQ. The CDR3 is made up of 14 amino acids. The CDR3 DNA reads as TGCGCCAGCAGCTTGGGGACAGCAAACACTGAAGTTTTCTTT. This gives the protein CASSLGTANTEVFF.

The table lists this clonotype with a few counts. The chain has TRBV5-1 and TRBJ2-1; 8 nucleotides line up with TRBD2. The CDR3 has 15 amino acids. The junction had 7 bases not matched to a gene; V was cut back by 4 bases and J by 4 bases. Germline V gene data show CDR1 as SGHRS and CDR2 as YFSETQ. DNA of the CDR3: TGCGCCAGCAGCCTTCGGTCTAGCGGGTACAATGAGCAGTTCTTC. This encodes CASSLRSSGYNEQFF.

This clonotype was seen repeatedly, ten times or more. The V call is TRBV10-3, the J call TRBJ2-5, with a tentative D call TRBD2 (8 bases). CDR3 length equals 17 residues. The V end was cut by 4 bases, the J end by 4 bases, with 22 bases between. Germline V gene sequence: CDR1 ENHRY, CDR2 SYGVKD. CDR3 DNA sequence: TGTGCCATCAGTGGCCAATCCGGGGGGGCAGGGGGAGAGACCCAGTACTTC. Encoded protein: CAISGQSGGAGGETQYF.

This clonotype was seen at least ten times. J is TRBJ2-1 and V is TRBV20-1; a possible D gene is TRBD2 (6 bases). CDR1 and CDR2 from the germline V gene are DFQATT and SNEGSKA (reference sequence). Deletions cut 1 base from V and 6 bases from J, with 19 bases between. This CDR3 comprises 16 residues. CDR3 sequence (DNA): TGCAGTGCTAGAGCCCGGGAGCTCATCATGGGCAATGAGCAGTTCTTC. It is translated as CSARARELIMGNEQFF.

This clonotype has a count of ten or more. This rearrangement joins TRBV12-3 or TRBV12-4 to TRBJ1-4; 8 bases are a match to TRBD1. The CDR3 runs 14 residues. V dropped 5 bases and J dropped 8; count of bases not matched to a gene: 7. CDR3 in DNA: TGTGCCAGCAGTCCGAGACAGGGGCGGGAAAAACTGTTTTTT. As protein: CASSPRQGREKLFF.

The sample holds many counts of this clonotype. The rearrangement joins TRBV6-5 to TRBJ2-3; no firm D call. The CDR3 is made up of 14 amino acids. The germline CDR1 and CDR2 sequences are MNHEY and SVGAGI. V was cut by 0 bases and J by 10 bases, with 14 bases left in between. The DNA of the CDR3 is TGTGCCAGCAGTTACTCGAAGTACGGCCAGGCGCAGTATTTT. Its protein product is CASSYSKYGQAQYF.

This clonotype was detected ten times or more. This sequence joins TRBV5-1 and TRBJ2-1; 12 bases map to TRBD2. From germline, CDR1 is SGHRS and CDR2 YFSETQ. V lost 1 base and J lost 9; bases outside the gene matches: 2. The CDR3 contains 14 residues. The CDR3: CASSLTSGGSEQFF. Here the CDR3 DNA reads TGCGCCAGCAGCTTGACTAGCGGGGGGTCTGAGCAGTTCTTC.

This clonotype was counted ten times or more. This chain connects TRBV5-5 to TRBJ2-7; possible D gene TRBD2, 6 bases. The CDR3 is 14 residues long. Germline lookup yields CDR1 SGHKS and CDR2 YYEKEE (reference sequence). Trimming left V 5 bases short and J 3 bases short, with 15 bases between. The CDR3 is CASRVKGTVYEQYF. The CDR3 DNA is TGTGCCAGCAGGGTGAAAGGGACTGTCTACGAGCAGTACTTC.

This clonotype was counted at least ten times. V and J are TRBV12-3 or TRBV12-4 and TRBJ2-1; 8 nucleotides align to TRBD2. Trimming removed 6 bases from V and 3 bases from J; junction bases left unmatched: 10. This CDR3 is 16 amino acids long. The CDR3 bases are TGTGCCAGCAGACCGAGGGGTAGCGGGGTCTACAATGAGCAGTTCTTC. Translated: CASRPRGSGVYNEQFF.